This TCR beta chain was sequenced in a study of graft-versus-host responses after intestinal transplantation. About this clone: No antigen is known for it.

General observations from the study: Recipient marrow harbored GvH clones, some of which surfaced first in ileum or blood.

From germline, CDR1 is SEHNR and CDR2 FQNEAQ (reference sequence). V was shortened by 2 bases and J by 7 bases, with 6 bases between the two germline ends. There are 11 residues in the CDR3. Clones were read by immunoSEQ multiplex PCR, and TCRdb kept only the in-frame ones, dropping some. The profile shows 100,000 or so clones, 90% to 95% of them singletons. The chain recombines TRBV7-9 with TRBJ2-7; D uncertain. This TCR was sampled from a human donor who was the organ donor for an intestinal transplant. This specimen was unstimulated CD4+ T cells sorted from spleen or lymph node cells, taken before transplant. CDR3 region: CASSLSLEQYF. The CDR3 DNA sequence: TGTGCCAGCAGCTTATCCCTGGAGCAGTACTTC.